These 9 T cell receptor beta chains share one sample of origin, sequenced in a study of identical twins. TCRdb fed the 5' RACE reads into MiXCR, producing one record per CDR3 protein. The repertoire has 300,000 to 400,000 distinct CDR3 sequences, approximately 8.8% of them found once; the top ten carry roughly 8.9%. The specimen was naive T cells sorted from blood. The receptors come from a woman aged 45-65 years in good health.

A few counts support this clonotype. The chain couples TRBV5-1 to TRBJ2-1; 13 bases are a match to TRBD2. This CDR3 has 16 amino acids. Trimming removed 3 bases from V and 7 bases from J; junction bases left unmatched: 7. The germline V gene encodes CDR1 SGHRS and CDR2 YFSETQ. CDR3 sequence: CASSSEGLAGKNEQFF. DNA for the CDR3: TGCGCCAGCAGCTCAGAGGGACTAGCGGGAAAAAATGAGCAGTTCTTC.

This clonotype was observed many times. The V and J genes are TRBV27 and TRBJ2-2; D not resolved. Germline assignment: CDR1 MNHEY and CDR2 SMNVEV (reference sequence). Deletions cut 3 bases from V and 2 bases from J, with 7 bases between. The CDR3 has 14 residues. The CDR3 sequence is CASSFPENTGELFF. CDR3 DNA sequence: TGTGCCAGCAGTTTCCCAGAAAACACCGGGGAGCTGTTTTTT.

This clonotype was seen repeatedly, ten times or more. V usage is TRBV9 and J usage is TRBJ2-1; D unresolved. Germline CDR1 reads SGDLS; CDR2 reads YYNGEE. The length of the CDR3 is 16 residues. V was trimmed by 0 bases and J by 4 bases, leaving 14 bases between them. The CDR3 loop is CASSVVSPSSYNEQFF. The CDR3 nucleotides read TGTGCCAGCAGCGTAGTATCCCCTAGTTCTTACAATGAGCAGTTCTTC.

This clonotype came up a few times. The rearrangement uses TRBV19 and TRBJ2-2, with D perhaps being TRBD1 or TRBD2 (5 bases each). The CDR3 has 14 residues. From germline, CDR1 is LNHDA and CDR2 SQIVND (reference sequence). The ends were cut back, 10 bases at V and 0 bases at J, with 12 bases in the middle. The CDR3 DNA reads TGTGCCACCCCTACGGGACCGAACACCGGGGAGCTGTTTTTT. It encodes CATPTGPNTGELFF. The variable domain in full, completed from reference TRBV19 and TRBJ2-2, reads DGGITQSPKYLFRKEGQNVTLSCEQNLNHDAMYWYRQDPGQGLRLIYYSQIVNDFQKGDIAEGYSVSREKKESFPLTVTSAQKNPTAFYLCATPTGPNTGELFFGEGSRLTVL.

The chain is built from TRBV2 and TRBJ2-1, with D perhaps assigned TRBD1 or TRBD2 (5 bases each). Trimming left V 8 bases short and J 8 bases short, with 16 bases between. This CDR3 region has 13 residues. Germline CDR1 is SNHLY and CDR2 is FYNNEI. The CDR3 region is CASPRLLGHEQFF. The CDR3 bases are TGTGCCAGCCCAAGACTCTTGGGACATGAGCAGTTCTTC.

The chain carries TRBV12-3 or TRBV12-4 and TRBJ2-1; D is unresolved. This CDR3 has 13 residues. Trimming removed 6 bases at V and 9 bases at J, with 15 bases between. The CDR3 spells CASSPVIGSEQFF. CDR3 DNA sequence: TGTGCCAGCAGCCCCGTCATCGGAAGTGAGCAGTTCTTC.

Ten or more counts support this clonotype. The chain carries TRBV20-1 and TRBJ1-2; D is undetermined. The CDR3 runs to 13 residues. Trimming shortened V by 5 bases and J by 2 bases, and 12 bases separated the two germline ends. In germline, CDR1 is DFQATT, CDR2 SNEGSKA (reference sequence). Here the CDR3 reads CSAWLVANYGYTF. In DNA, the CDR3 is TGCAGTGCTTGGCTAGTGGCGAACTATGGCTACACCTTC.

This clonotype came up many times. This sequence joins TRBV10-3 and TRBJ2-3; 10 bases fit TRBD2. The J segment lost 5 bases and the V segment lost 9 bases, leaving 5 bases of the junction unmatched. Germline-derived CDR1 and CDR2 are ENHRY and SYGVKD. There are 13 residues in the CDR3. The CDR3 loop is CAMGLASGDTQYF. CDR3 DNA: TGTGCCATGGGACTAGCGAGCGGAGATACGCAGTATTTT.

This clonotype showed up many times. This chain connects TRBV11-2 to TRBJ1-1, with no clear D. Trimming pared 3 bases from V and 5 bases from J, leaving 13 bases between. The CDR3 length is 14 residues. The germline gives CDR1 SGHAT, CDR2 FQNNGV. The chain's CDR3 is CASSFSGGPTEAFF. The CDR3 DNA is TGTGCCAGCAGCTTTTCTGGTGGACCGACTGAAGCTTTCTTT.